A single sample is the source of the 24 T cell receptor beta chains below, sequenced in a study of glioma-infiltrating T cells. Amplification of TCR alpha and beta CDR3 regions from RNA used iRepertoire nested multiplex PCR. In TCRdb, the multiplex PCR reads were re-called with MiXCR into one record per CDR3 protein. This sample yields 300,000 to 450,000 distinct CDR3 sequences, of which 41% are seen a single time; around 12% belongs to the top ten. Sequenced material: glioma tissue, nonneoplastic brain tissue, or PBMCs (not recorded which). The receptors stem from a human donor with low-grade glioma or glioblastoma, undergoing nonglioma brain surgery, or in good health (not recorded which).

At least ten counts were recorded for this clonotype. The V call is TRBV6-2 or TRBV6-3, the J call TRBJ2-7; 7 bases are shared with TRBD1. Germline V gene lookup returns CDR1 MNHEY and CDR2 SVGEGT. Unmatched junction bases numbered 5, after V lost 4 bases and J lost 2 bases. The CDR3 totals 14 residues. In DNA, the CDR3 is TGTGCCAGCAGTTTCGGGACAGCCACCTACGAGCAGTACTTC. Translation: CASSFGTATYEQYF.

CDR3 DNA: TGTGCCAGCAGCTTGGACAGGGCCTACTACGAGCAGTACTTC. Encoded protein: CASSLDRAYYEQYF. The chain recombines TRBV5-5 with TRBJ2-7; perhaps TRBD1 as D (6 bases). Germline CDR1 is SGHKS and CDR2 is YYEKEE (reference sequence). This CDR3 is 14 amino acids long. V gave up 0 bases and J gave up 3 bases, with 10 bases separating them.

The chain has TRBV7-9 and TRBJ2-3; no clear D gene. Germline CDR1 is SEHNR and CDR2 is FQNEAQ (reference sequence). The length of the CDR3 is 15 residues. The V end was cut by 1 base, the J end by 4 bases, with 12 bases between. CDR3 nucleotide sequence: TGTGCCAGCAGCTTAGAATGGGTTAAGGCAGATACGCAGTATTTT. It translates to CASSLEWVKADTQYF. Full variable domain (outside the CDR3, taken from reference TRBV7-9 and TRBJ2-3): DTGVSQNPRHKITKRGQNVTFRCDPISEHNRLYWYRQTLGQGPEFLTYFQNEAQLEKSRLLSDRFSAERPKGSFSTLEIQRTEQGDSAMYLCASSLEWVKADTQYFGPGTRLTVL.

In regard to this clonotype: Compared with germline, one end of the junction differs, possibly owing to a read error. The chain is built from TRBV27 and TRBJ1-5; D ambiguous. The germline CDR1 and CDR2 sequences are MNHEY and SMNVEV (reference sequence). This CDR3 has 13 residues. CDR3 in DNA: TGTGCCAGCAGCCGCTATAGCAGTCAGCCCCAGCATTTT. Protein product: CASSRYSSQPQHF.

The genes are TRBV4-2 and TRBJ2-6; D is ambiguous. The CDR3 length is 15 residues. The germline V and J ends were trimmed by 4 bases and 1 base, with 8 bases remaining between them. The V gene's germline CDR1 is LGHNA and CDR2 YNFKEQ. CDR3 protein: CASSRVGSGANVLTF. DNA of the CDR3: TGTGCCAGCAGCCGGGTAGGGTCTGGGGCCAACGTCCTGACTTTC.

The genes are TRBV6-2 or TRBV6-3 and TRBJ2-3; no clear D gene. This CDR3 is built from 13 residues. V was shortened by 4 bases and J by 4 bases, with 9 bases between the two germline ends. The germline gives CDR1 MNHEY, CDR2 SVGEGT. CDR3 protein: CASSLRVSDTQYF. The CDR3 DNA is TGTGCCAGCAGTTTGCGCGTTTCAGATACGCAGTATTTT.

The rearrangement links TRBV7-2 to TRBJ1-2, with D possibly matching TRBD1 (5 bases). The CDR3 sequence is 15 residues long. The germline V gene has CDR1 SGHTA and CDR2 FQGNSA. Trimming cost V 2 bases and J 0 bases, with 10 bases left between them. CDR3 loop: CASSLLQGSNYGYTF. The CDR3 nucleotides read TGTGCCAGCAGCTTATTGCAGGGCTCTAACTATGGCTACACCTTC.

This chain links TRBV14 with TRBJ2-7, with 11 bases that match TRBD2. V lost 1 base, J lost 7 bases, and 6 bases stayed unmatched. This CDR3 is 15 amino acids long. The germline V gene has CDR1 SGHDN and CDR2 FVKESK. This CDR3 is CASSQVSGRAGEQYF. The CDR3 DNA reads as TGTGCCAGCAGCCAAGTTAGCGGGAGGGCCGGGGAGCAGTACTTC. Full variable domain (remainder filled in from reference TRBV14 and TRBJ2-7): EAGVTQFPSHSVIEKGQTVTLRCDPISGHDNLYWYRRVMGKEIKFLLHFVKESKQDESGMPNNRFLAERTGGTYSTLKVQPAELEDSGVYFCASSQVSGRAGEQYFGPGTRLTVT.

The chain employs TRBV15 and TRBJ1-1; D gene unclear. The germline gives CDR1 LNHNV, CDR2 YYDKDF (reference sequence). The CDR3 extends over 16 amino acids. Trimming removed 0 bases from V and 4 bases from J, with 15 bases in between. The CDR3 DNA is TGTGCCACCAGCAGAGATCGGTGGATTGATGGCACTGAAGCTTTCTTT. Amino acids: CATSRDRWIDGTEAFF.

The genes are TRBV18 and TRBJ1-1, with D perhaps TRBD1 (5 bases). The V end lost 3 bases, the J end lost 5 bases, and 16 bases lay between the germline ends. This CDR3 region has 15 residues. Germline CDR1 KGHSH, CDR2 LQKENI. The CDR3 bases are TGTGCCAGCTCACCTCTACACTCAGGGAGAACTGAAGCTTTCTTT. Translated, it gives CASSPLHSGRTEAFF.

At least ten counts were recorded for this clonotype. V gene TRBV20-1 combines with J gene TRBJ2-3; no reliable D call. V was pared by 1 base and J by 1 base, with 15 bases between. The CDR3 length is 16 residues. Germline-derived CDR1 and CDR2 are DFQATT and SNEGSKA (reference sequence). The CDR3 DNA follows: TGCAGTGCTAGAGTCGAACTCAACGCTGGCACAGATACGCAGTATTTT. It yields the protein CSARVELNAGTDTQYF.

In the case of this clonotype: One end of the junction is discordant with germline, which a read error may explain. The chain joins TRBV12-3 or TRBV12-4 to TRBJ2-7; D perhaps matches TRBD1 (6 bases). This CDR3 comprises 14 residues. CDR3 sequence (DNA): TGTGCCAGCAGCTTTGACAGGATTGTCTGCGAGCGGTACTTC. It codes for CASSFDRIVCERYF.

The chain carries TRBV7-9 and TRBJ1-1; 10 positions agree with TRBD1. The V segment lost 5 bases and the J segment 0 bases; nucleotides outside the gene matches: 3. The germline CDR1 and CDR2 sequences are SEHNR and FQNEAQ (reference sequence). There are 15 residues in the CDR3. The CDR3 DNA sequence: TGTGCCAGCAGCCATGGACAGGGGGTGAACACTGAAGCTTTCTTT. As protein: CASSHGQGVNTEAFF.

The chain links TRBV4-2 to TRBJ1-2; the D is unclear. The germline V gene has CDR1 LGHNA and CDR2 YNFKEQ. The CDR3 sequence is 15 residues long. Trimming pared 4 bases from V and 0 bases from J, leaving 12 bases between. CDR3 sequence (DNA): TGTGCCAGCAGCCTCTTGTTGTCCACTAACTATGGCTACACCTTC. It codes for CASSLLLSTNYGYTF.

To note about this clonotype: A much larger clone lies a single base off, so this may be a read error. The CDR3 is CASSMWQLANTEAFF. CDR3 coding DNA: TGTGCCAGTAGTATGTGGCAGCTCGCGAACACTGAAGCTTTCTTT. The chain is built from TRBV19 and TRBJ1-1, with D hard to call. Trimming took off 3 bases at V and 1 base at J, with 12 bases between the two ends. This CDR3 region has 15 residues. Germline V CDR1 and CDR2: LNHDA, SQIVND (reference sequence). Drawing the rest from reference TRBV19 and TRBJ1-1, the complete variable domain is DGGITQSPKYLFRKEGQNVTLSCEQNLNHDAMYWYRQDPGQGLRLIYYSQIVNDFQKGDIAEGYSVSREKKESFPLTVTSAQKNPTAFYLCASSMWQLANTEAFFGQGTRLTVV.

To note about this clonotype: This may come from a read error, since a much larger clone is one base off. The chain combines TRBV6-1 with TRBJ2-1; the D is unclear. The CDR3 spans 14 residues. CDR1 and CDR2 from the germline V gene are MNHNS and SASEGT. In DNA, the CDR3 is TGTGCCAGCCGTCAAAGGAGCTCCTACGATGAGCAGTTCTTC. This gives the protein CASRQRSSYDEQFF.

Details on this clonotype: Compared with germline, one end of the junction differs, possibly owing to a read error. The V call is TRBV2, the J call TRBJ2-7; 10 bases are shared with TRBD2. The CDR3 loop spans 16 amino acids. CDR1 is SNHLY, CDR2 FYNNEI, per germline. CDR3 sequence (DNA): TGTGCCAGCAGCGAAGGGGCCAGCGGGAGGGCCTCCGAGCAGTACTTC. Amino acid sequence: CASSEGASGRASEQYF. Looking up the rest from reference TRBV2 and TRBJ2-7 gives the full variable domain: EPEVTQTPSHQVTQMGQEVILRCVPISNHLYFYWYRQILGQKVEFLVSFYNNEISEKSEIFDDQFSVERPDGSNFTLKIRSTKLEDSAMYFCASSEGASGRASEQYFGPGTRLTVT.

This clonotype was counted only a few times. The rearrangement uses TRBV20-1 and TRBJ2-1; 8 positions match TRBD2. V was pared by 6 bases and J by 15 bases, with 16 bases of the junction left unmatched. The CDR3 runs to 13 residues. CDR1 and CDR2 from the germline V gene are DFQATT and SNEGSKA (reference sequence). The CDR3 loop is CSALGLVEEIGFF. The CDR3 DNA reads TGCAGTGCCCTGGGACTAGTAGAAGAGATCGGGTTCTTC.

The chain combines TRBV7-6 with TRBJ1-5; D possibly corresponds to TRBD1 (6 bases). CDR3 length: 15 amino acids. With 5 bases removed from V and 3 bases from J, the gap between germline ends came to 14 bases. CDR1 is SGHVS and CDR2 is FNYEAQ in the germline V gene. This CDR3 reads CASSKLTGPNQPQHF. Here the CDR3 DNA reads TGTGCCAGCAGCAAACTGACAGGCCCCAATCAGCCCCAGCATTTT. The full variable domain, its missing parts supplied by reference TRBV7-6 and TRBJ1-5, is GAGVSQSPRYKVTKRGQDVALRCDPISGHVSLYWYRQALGQGPEFLTYFNYEAQQDKSGLPNDRFSAERPEGSISTLTIQRTEQRDSAMYRCASSKLTGPNQPQHFGDGTRLSIL.

The CDR3 reads CATSDSTGWKLFF. For the CDR3, the DNA is TGTGCCACCAGTGATTCGACAGGGTGGAAACTGTTTTTT. This chain uses TRBV24-1 with TRBJ1-4, with 7 bases aligning to TRBD1. CDR1 and CDR2 (germline): KGHDR, SFDVKD. V gave up 2 bases and J gave up 11 bases; unmatched junction bases: 4. The CDR3 is made up of 13 amino acids.

Only a few counts were recorded for this clonotype. The rearrangement uses TRBV27 and TRBJ2-7; TRBD2 is a possible D gene (5 bases). CDR1 and CDR2 from the germline V gene are MNHEY and SMNVEV (reference sequence). V lost 5 bases and J lost 2, with 10 bases in between. The CDR3 covers 13 residues. CDR3 sequence reads: CASSRGLAYEQYF. The CDR3 nucleotides are TGTGCCAGCAGTCGCGGGCTTGCCTACGAGCAGTACTTC.

This clonotype turned up a few times. The chain carries TRBV20-1 and TRBJ2-5, with 7 bases aligning to TRBD1. The CDR3 covers 14 residues. Germline CDR1 is DFQATT and CDR2 is SNEGSKA (reference sequence). The V segment lost 2 bases and the J segment 1 base; nucleotides outside the gene matches: 4. The CDR3 region has the DNA TGCAGTGCTAGAAAGGGACAGATCCAAGAGACCCAGTACTTC. Its protein is CSARKGQIQETQYF.

This clonotype showed up many times. CDR3 coding DNA: TGTGCCAGCAGTGAAGTAGCGAACACCGGGGAGCTGTTTTTT. It is translated as CASSEVANTGELFF. The chain combines TRBV25-1 with TRBJ2-2; D not resolved. V was trimmed by 2 bases and J by 0 bases, leaving 4 bases between them. The CDR3 extends over 14 amino acids. The germline V gene has CDR1 MGHDK and CDR2 SYGVNS.

This clonotype was recorded only once. The chain joins TRBV7-2 to TRBJ2-3; 8 positions match TRBD2. The CDR3 sequence is 15 residues long. Germline CDR1 reads SGHTA; CDR2 reads FQGNSA. J was trimmed by 5 bases and V by 1 base; bases with no gene match: 5. CDR3 in amino acids: CASSLGSAGGDTQYF. The CDR3 coding sequence is TGTGCCAGCAGCTTAGGCTCCGCGGGAGGAGATACGCAGTATTTT.